Below, 31 T cell receptor beta chains from the same sample are listed, as sequenced in a study of radiotherapy plus CTLA-4 blockade in lung cancer. The protocol was immunoSEQ multiplex PCR, while the TCRdb copy is restricted to in-frame clones and leaves out a portion. The repertoire includes tens of thousands of clones, around 87% of them detected once, and more than 2% sits in the top ten. The sequencing used peripheral blood, collected from a patient treated with radiotherapy plus ipilimumab. Source of these receptors: a human donor with non-small cell lung cancer who had a partial response to radiotherapy plus ipilimumab.

This clone was recorded once. V and J are TRBV5-1 and TRBJ2-1; the match to TRBD1 covers 7 bases. Germline-derived CDR1 and CDR2 are SGHRS and YFSETQ. The V gene end was trimmed by 4 bases and the J gene end by 9 bases; junction bases not matched to a gene: 7. The CDR3 is made up of 13 amino acids. The CDR3 DNA sequence: TGCGCCAGCAGCGACCCTCCAGGGGGTGAGCAGTTCTTC. It is translated as CASSDPPGGEQFF.

The genes are TRBV4-1 and TRBJ2-5, with D possibly matching TRBD2 (5 bases). Trimming left V 3 bases short and J 5 bases short, with 10 bases between. Per the germline V gene, CDR1 is MGHRA and CDR2 is YSYEKL. CDR3 length: 13 amino acids. CDR3 sequence reads: CASSQEARETQYF. The CDR3 DNA sequence: TGCGCCAGCAGCCAGGAGGCGCGGGAGACCCAGTACTTC.

V usage is TRBV5-1 and J usage is TRBJ2-1, with 10 bases lining up with TRBD1. V was pared by 4 bases and J by 7 bases, with 5 bases of the junction left unmatched. The CDR3 is made up of 14 amino acids. CDR1 is SGHRS, CDR2 YFSETQ, per germline. The DNA for the CDR3 is TGCGCCAGCAGCGAACCGGGACAGGGGAATGAGCAGTTCTTC. Encoded protein: CASSEPGQGNEQFF.

The rearrangement uses TRBV18 and TRBJ1-4; 7 positions match TRBD1. The V segment lost 3 bases and the J segment 6 bases; nucleotides outside the gene matches: 10. Germline-derived CDR1 and CDR2 are KGHSH and LQKENI. CDR3 size: 16 residues. As DNA, the CDR3 is TGTGCCAGCTCACCGCGACAGGGAGTCGCGGATGAAAAACTGTTTTTT. This sequence encodes CASSPRQGVADEKLFF.

The CDR3 bases are TGCAGCTCTGCAAACGGGGGAACGGCCGATGAAGCTTTCTTT. Amino acid sequence: CSSANGGTADEAFF. V usage is TRBV29-1 and J usage is TRBJ1-1; tentatively, D is TRBD1 (5 bases). The germline CDR1 and CDR2 sequences are SQVTM and ANQGSEA. V lost 8 bases and J lost 7, with 23 bases in between. CDR3 length: 14 amino acids.

This rearrangement joins TRBV5-8 to TRBJ2-6; possibly TRBD1 for D (5 bases). Germline V gene sequence: CDR1 SGHTS, CDR2 YDEGEE. CDR3 length: 15 amino acids. V lost 0 bases and J lost 2, with 6 bases in between. The CDR3 is CASSLGGAGANVLTF. CDR3 sequence (DNA): TGTGCCAGCAGCTTGGGGGGCGCTGGGGCCAACGTCCTGACTTTC.

Concerning this clone: Other DNA sequences from this sample encode an identical CDR3 as well. The V and J genes are TRBV7-2 and TRBJ1-2; D not certain. Trimming took 5 bases from V and 4 from J, leaving 11 bases between them. The CDR3 spans 13 residues. Germline V CDR1 and CDR2: SGHTA, FQGNSA. The CDR3 spells CASSRGFGYGYTF. The DNA of the CDR3 is TGTGCCAGCAGCCGGGGTTTCGGCTATGGCTACACCTTC.

The CDR3 sequence is CASTMQTNTEAFF. CDR3 bases: TGTGCCAGCACTATGCAAACGAACACTGAAGCTTTCTTT. The gene calls are TRBV6-5 and TRBJ1-1; D not resolved. The CDR3 is 13 residues long. V was shortened by 7 bases and J by 1 base, with 10 bases between the two germline ends. Germline V gene lookup returns CDR1 MNHEY and CDR2 SVGAGI.

The chain has TRBV19 and TRBJ2-3; a possible D gene is TRBD2 (6 bases). This CDR3 has 15 amino acids. Trimming took 2 bases from V and 0 from J, leaving 9 bases between them. Germline V gene sequence: CDR1 LNHDA, CDR2 SQIVND (reference sequence). The CDR3 region has the DNA TGTGCCAGTAGTATACAGCGGGCGAGCACAGATACGCAGTATTTT. It encodes CASSIQRASTDTQYF. Full variable domain (rest looked up from reference TRBV19 and TRBJ2-3): DGGITQSPKYLFRKEGQNVTLSCEQNLNHDAMYWYRQDPGQGLRLIYYSQIVNDFQKGDIAEGYSVSREKKESFPLTVTSAQKNPTAFYLCASSIQRASTDTQYFGPGTRLTVL.

The CDR3, as DNA: TGTGCCAGCAGTTGGGGGCGGGAGACCCAGTACTTC. It encodes CASSWGRETQYF. The chain combines TRBV6-5 with TRBJ2-5; tentatively, D is TRBD1 (6 bases). Germline values: CDR1 MNHEY, CDR2 SVGAGI. Trimming removed 4 bases at V and 5 bases at J, with 8 bases between. CDR3 size: 12 residues.

The chain links TRBV9 to TRBJ1-5; D is unclear. Per germline, CDR1 SGDLS and CDR2 YYNGEE. CDR3 length equals 15 residues. With 0 bases removed from V and 1 base from J, the gap between germline ends came to 8 bases. Written as DNA, the CDR3 is TGTGCCAGCAGCGTAGGGGGAGCGAGCAATCAGCCCCAGCATTTT. This translates into CASSVGGASNQPQHF.

The chain uses TRBV9 and TRBJ1-2; D is perhaps TRBD1 (5 bases). CDR1 and CDR2 from the germline V gene are SGDLS and YYNGEE. V lost 0 bases and J 8 bases, leaving 11 bases between the germline ends. This CDR3 is built from 13 residues. For the CDR3, the DNA is TGTGCCAGCAGCGTAGATGACAGCATAGGCTACACCTTC. It yields the protein CASSVDDSIGYTF.

Here the CDR3 DNA reads TGTGCCAGCAGTAACAGGGCACGGAATGAAAAACTGTTTTTT. Translating gives CASSNRARNEKLFF. The rearrangement joins TRBV6-5 to TRBJ1-4, with D possibly TRBD1 on 6 matching bases. V was shortened by 5 bases and J by 5 bases, with 12 bases between the two germline ends. This CDR3 contains 14 residues. Per germline, CDR1 MNHEY and CDR2 SVGAGI.

The chain employs TRBV7-2 and TRBJ2-3; 11 bases match TRBD2. V was pared by 5 bases and J by 3 bases, with 7 bases of the junction left unmatched. The CDR3 is made up of 16 amino acids. The germline V gene encodes CDR1 SGHTA and CDR2 FQGNSA. DNA of the CDR3: TGTGCCAGCAGCATCATAGCGGGAGGGTCAACAGATACGCAGTATTTT. The encoded protein is CASSIIAGGSTDTQYF.

This clone was counted a single time. The CDR3 loop reads CASSSTGTGDYSNQPQHF. In DNA, the CDR3 is TGTGCCAGCAGTTCCACCGGGACAGGGGATTATAGCAATCAGCCCCAGCATTTT. The gene calls are TRBV27 and TRBJ1-5, with 10 bases that match TRBD1. V dropped 4 bases and J dropped 0; count of bases not matched to a gene: 9. CDR3 length: 18 amino acids. Germline V gives CDR1 MNHEY, CDR2 SMNVEV (reference sequence).

The chain joins TRBV6-5 to TRBJ1-2; D not resolved. The CDR3 extends over 12 amino acids. V dropped 4 bases and J dropped 6 bases, with 9 bases sitting between them. Germline loops: CDR1 MNHEY, CDR2 SVGAGI. CDR3 DNA sequence: TGTGCCAGCAGTTCAGGCAGGCATGGCTACACCTTC. Amino acids: CASSSGRHGYTF.

The genes are TRBV28 and TRBJ2-7; 7 positions agree with TRBD1. The ends lost 5 bases at V and 2 bases at J; junction bases unmatched: 9. The length of the CDR3 is 15 residues. Germline V gives CDR1 MDHEN, CDR2 SYDVKM. The CDR3 loop reads CASSPPFTGAYEQYF. CDR3 nucleotide sequence: TGTGCCAGCAGTCCCCCTTTTACAGGGGCCTACGAGCAGTACTTC.

The chain has TRBV28 and TRBJ1-1; 8 bases match TRBD1. CDR1 is MDHEN and CDR2 is SYDVKM in the germline V gene. The CDR3 is 18 amino acids. The V gene end was trimmed by 2 bases and the J gene end by 5 bases; junction bases not matched to a gene: 16. The CDR3 sequence is CASSLMGAGGDPGTEAFF. In DNA form, the CDR3 reads TGTGCCAGCAGTTTAATGGGAGCAGGGGGCGATCCGGGTACTGAAGCTTTCTTT.

The chain uses TRBV4-1 and TRBJ2-2, with a possible D match to TRBD2 (5 bases). Germline lookup yields CDR1 MGHRA and CDR2 YSYEKL. The CDR3 is 14 residues long. V was trimmed by 1 base and J by 7 bases, leaving 10 bases between them. CDR3: CASSQGPAGGELFF. CDR3 coding DNA: TGCGCCAGCAGCCAAGGGCCCGCGGGCGGGGAGCTGTTTTTT.

The V gene is TRBV4-2, the J gene TRBJ2-2, with TRBD2 matching 7 bases. The length of the CDR3 is 17 residues. After removal of 0 bases from V and 6 bases from J, the junction contained 10 bases not matched to a gene. Germline CDR1 reads LGHNA; CDR2 reads YNFKEQ. DNA of the CDR3: TGTGCCAGCAGCCAAGATCCCGCGGGAGATGTCTCCGGGGAGCTGTTTTTT. It encodes CASSQDPAGDVSGELFF.

This chain uses TRBV28 with TRBJ1-6, with D hard to call. The CDR3 is 17 residues long. In germline, CDR1 is MDHEN, CDR2 SYDVKM. V lost 2 bases to trimming and J lost 10 bases, with 21 bases between them. DNA for the CDR3: TGTGCCAGCAGTTTAGCTGGCGCAGGTCAACGGCGATCACCCCTCCACTTT. Its translation: CASSLAGAGQRRSPLHF.

This sequence joins TRBV1 and TRBJ1-2. TRBV1 is a pseudogene. The CDR3 spans 14 residues. The CDR3 sequence: CTSSPSGDNYGYTF. The DNA for the CDR3 is TGCACCAGCAGCCCCTCCGGGGATAACTATGGCTACACCTTC.

This sequence joins TRBV6-6 and TRBJ1-2; no clear D gene. V was cut by 0 bases and J by 5 bases, with 10 bases left in between. Germline CDR1 and CDR2: MNHNY and SVGAGI (reference sequence). The CDR3 is 14 residues long. CDR3 nucleotides: TGTGCCAGCAGTTACTCCGGGTCTCTATATGGCTACACCTTC. Its protein is CASSYSGSLYGYTF.

The chain recombines TRBV18 with TRBJ1-5, with 7 bases matching TRBD1. The trim removed 3 bases at V and 7 bases at J, leaving 3 bases unmatched. This CDR3 spans 13 amino acids. Germline-derived CDR1 and CDR2 are KGHSH and LQKENI. Here the CDR3 DNA reads TGTGCCAGCTCACCCGGACAGGACCAGCCCCAGCATTTT. Amino acid sequence: CASSPGQDQPQHF.

The chain is built from TRBV5-1 and TRBJ2-2, with D possibly TRBD2 on 5 matching bases. CDR1 and CDR2 from the germline V gene are SGHRS and YFSETQ. The V gene lost 0 bases and the J gene lost 13 bases, with 10 bases spanning the gap. The CDR3 is 12 amino acids. The DNA of the CDR3 is TGCGCCAGCAGCTTGGCAGGCGGGTCGCTGTTTTTT. Translation: CASSLAGGSLFF.

This chain uses TRBV28 with TRBJ1-2, with TRBD1 identical over 8 bases. The CDR3 has 15 amino acids. Germline CDR1 reads MDHEN; CDR2 reads SYDVKM. J lost 0 bases, V lost 3 bases, and 3 bases had no gene match. CDR3 sequence reads: CASSFQGASNYGYTF. The CDR3 DNA follows: TGTGCCAGCAGTTTTCAGGGGGCTTCTAACTATGGCTACACCTTC.

This clone was seen a single time. This chain uses TRBV7-2 with TRBJ1-1; tentatively, D is TRBD1 (5 bases). Germline loops: CDR1 SGHTA, CDR2 FQGNSA. The CDR3 totals 15 residues. V was shortened by 3 bases and J by 3 bases, with 14 bases between the two germline ends. The CDR3 sequence is CASSFSGGVDTEAFF. CDR3 nucleotides: TGTGCCAGCAGCTTCTCGGGAGGGGTGGACACTGAAGCTTTCTTT.

This chain joins TRBV4-1 and TRBJ2-2, with 11 positions matching TRBD2. CDR1 and CDR2 (germline): MGHRA, YSYEKL. CDR3 length equals 17 residues. J gave up 5 bases and V 2 bases, and 7 bases lay outside the gene matches. The CDR3 DNA reads as TGCGCCAGCAGCCAACTTACTAGCGGGAGAAATACCGGGGAGCTGTTTTTT. This gives the protein CASSQLTSGRNTGELFF.

This clone was counted only a few times. This chain connects TRBV9 to TRBJ2-5, with D perhaps TRBD1 (5 bases). There are 15 residues in the CDR3. V was shortened by 2 bases and J by 2 bases, with 13 bases between the two germline ends. Germline V lookup: CDR1 SGDLS, CDR2 YYNGEE. Here the CDR3 DNA reads TGTGCCAGCAGCGTCGTGGGATCAGGGCAAGAGACCCAGTACTTC. It specifies CASSVVGSGQETQYF.

The chain has TRBV6-6 and TRBJ2-2, with D possibly being TRBD1 (6 bases). V shed 7 bases and J shed 6 bases, with 12 bases lying between them. Germline CDR1 MNHNY, CDR2 SVGAGI (reference sequence). This CDR3 region has 13 residues. CDR3 protein: CASILAGAGELFF. The DNA of the CDR3 is TGTGCCAGCATACTGGCAGGGGCCGGGGAGCTGTTTTTT.

V and J are TRBV6-1 and TRBJ1-1; D possibly corresponds to TRBD1 (5 bases). Germline V gene lookup returns CDR1 MNHNS and CDR2 SASEGT. The V end was cut by 6 bases, the J end by 3 bases, with 11 bases between. This CDR3 region has 13 residues. The CDR3 DNA is TGTGCCAGCAGCTGGGGGGGGGACACTGAAGCTTTCTTT. Its protein product is CASSWGGDTEAFF.